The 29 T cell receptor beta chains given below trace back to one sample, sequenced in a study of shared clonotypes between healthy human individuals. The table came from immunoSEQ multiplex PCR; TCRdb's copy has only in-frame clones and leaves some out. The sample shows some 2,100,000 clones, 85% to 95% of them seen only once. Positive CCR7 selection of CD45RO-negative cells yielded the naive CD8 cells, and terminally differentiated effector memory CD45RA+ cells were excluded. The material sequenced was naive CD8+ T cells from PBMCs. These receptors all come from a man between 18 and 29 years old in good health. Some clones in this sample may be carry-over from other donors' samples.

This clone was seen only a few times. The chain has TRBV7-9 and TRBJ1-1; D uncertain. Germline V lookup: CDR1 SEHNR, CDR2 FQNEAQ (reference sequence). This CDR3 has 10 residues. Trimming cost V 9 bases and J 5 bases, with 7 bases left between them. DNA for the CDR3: TGTGCCAGGATGGGTACTGAAGCTTTCTTT. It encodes CARMGTEAFF.

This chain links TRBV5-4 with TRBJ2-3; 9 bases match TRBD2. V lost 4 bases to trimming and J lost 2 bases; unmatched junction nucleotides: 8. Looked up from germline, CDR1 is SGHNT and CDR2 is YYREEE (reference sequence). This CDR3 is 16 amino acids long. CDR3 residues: CASSVGLAGHTDTQYF. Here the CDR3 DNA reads TGTGCCAGCAGCGTCGGGCTAGCGGGACACACAGATACGCAGTATTTT.

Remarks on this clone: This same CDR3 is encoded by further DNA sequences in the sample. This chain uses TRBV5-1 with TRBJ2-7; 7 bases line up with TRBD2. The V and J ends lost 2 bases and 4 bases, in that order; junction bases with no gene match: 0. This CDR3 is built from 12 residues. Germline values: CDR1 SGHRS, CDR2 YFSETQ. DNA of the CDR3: TGCGCCAGCAGCTTCGGGGGGTACGAGCAGTACTTC. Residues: CASSFGGYEQYF.

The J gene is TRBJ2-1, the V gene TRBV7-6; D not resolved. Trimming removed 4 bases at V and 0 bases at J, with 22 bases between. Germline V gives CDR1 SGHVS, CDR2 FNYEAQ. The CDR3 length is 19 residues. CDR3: CASSSPLLEQQSSYNEQFF. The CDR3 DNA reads TGTGCCAGCAGCTCCCCGTTGCTTGAGCAGCAGAGCTCCTACAATGAGCAGTTCTTC.

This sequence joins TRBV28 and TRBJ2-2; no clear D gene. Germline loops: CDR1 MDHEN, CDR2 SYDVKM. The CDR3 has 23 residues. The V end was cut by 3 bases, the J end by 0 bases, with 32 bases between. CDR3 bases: TGTGCCAGCAGTTTTCCGTCCGGTTATGGCAGCAACCCCTCATTTTCGAACACCGGGGAGCTGTTTTTT. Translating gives CASSFPSGYGSNPSFSNTGELFF.

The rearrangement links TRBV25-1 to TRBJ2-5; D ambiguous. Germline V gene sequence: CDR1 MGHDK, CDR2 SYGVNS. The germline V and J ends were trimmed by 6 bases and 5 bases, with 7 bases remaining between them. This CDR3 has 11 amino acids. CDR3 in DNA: TGTGCCAGCAGCCCTGGGGAGACCCAGTACTTC. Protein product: CASSPGETQYF.

DNA of the CDR3: TGTGCCAGCAGCGCGACACTTTCCACCGGGGAGCTGTTTTTT. The encoded protein is CASSATLSTGELFF. The V call is TRBV9, the J call TRBJ2-2; D remains unclear. Trimming took off 3 bases at V and 4 bases at J, with 10 bases between the two ends. Germline-derived CDR1 and CDR2 are SGDLS and YYNGEE. CDR3 length: 14 amino acids.

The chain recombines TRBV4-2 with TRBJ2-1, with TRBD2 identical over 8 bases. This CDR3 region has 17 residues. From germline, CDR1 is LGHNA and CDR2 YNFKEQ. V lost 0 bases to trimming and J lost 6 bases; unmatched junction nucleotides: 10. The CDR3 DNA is TGTGCCAGCAGCCAAGATATCCCGGGACTAGTTATCAATGAGCAGTTCTTC. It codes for CASSQDIPGLVINEQFF.

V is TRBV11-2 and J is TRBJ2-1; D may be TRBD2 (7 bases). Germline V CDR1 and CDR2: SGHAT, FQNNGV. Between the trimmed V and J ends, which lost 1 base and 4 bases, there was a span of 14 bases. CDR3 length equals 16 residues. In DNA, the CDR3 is TGTGCCAGCAGCTTAGGCCTAGGGGGAGGGTACAATGAGCAGTTCTTC. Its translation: CASSLGLGGGYNEQFF.

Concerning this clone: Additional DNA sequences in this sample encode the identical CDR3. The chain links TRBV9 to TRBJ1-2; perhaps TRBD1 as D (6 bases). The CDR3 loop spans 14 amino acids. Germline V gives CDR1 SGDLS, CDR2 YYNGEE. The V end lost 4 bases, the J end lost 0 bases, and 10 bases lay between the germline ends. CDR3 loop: CASSPDRTNYGYTF. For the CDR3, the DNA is TGTGCCAGCAGCCCGGACAGAACTAACTATGGCTACACCTTC.

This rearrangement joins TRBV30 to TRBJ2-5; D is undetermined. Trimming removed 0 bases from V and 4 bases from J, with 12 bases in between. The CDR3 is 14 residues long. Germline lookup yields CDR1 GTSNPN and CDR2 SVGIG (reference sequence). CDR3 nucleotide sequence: TGTGCCTGGAGTGTAAAAGGGATTCGAGAGACCCAGTACTTC. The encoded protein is CAWSVKGIRETQYF.

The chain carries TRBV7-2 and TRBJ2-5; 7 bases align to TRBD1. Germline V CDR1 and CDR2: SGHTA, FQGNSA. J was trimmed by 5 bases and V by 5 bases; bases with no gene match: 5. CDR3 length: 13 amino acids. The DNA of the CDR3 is TGTGCCAGCAGCCCCGACAGGGCGGAGACCCAGTACTTC. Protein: CASSPDRAETQYF.

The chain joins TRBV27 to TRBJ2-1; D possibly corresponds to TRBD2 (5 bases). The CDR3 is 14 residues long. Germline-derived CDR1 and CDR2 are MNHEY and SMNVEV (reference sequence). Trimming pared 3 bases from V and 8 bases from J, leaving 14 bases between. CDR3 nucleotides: TGTGCCAGCAGTTTTGTCGGGGTCTTCTATGAGCAGTTCTTC. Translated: CASSFVGVFYEQFF.

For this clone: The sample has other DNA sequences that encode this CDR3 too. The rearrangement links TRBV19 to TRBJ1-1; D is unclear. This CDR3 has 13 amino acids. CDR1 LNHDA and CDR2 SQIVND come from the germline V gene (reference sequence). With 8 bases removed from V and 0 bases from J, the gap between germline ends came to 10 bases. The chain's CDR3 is CASSITLNTEAFF. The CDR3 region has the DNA TGTGCCAGTTCTATAACTCTGAACACTGAAGCTTTCTTT. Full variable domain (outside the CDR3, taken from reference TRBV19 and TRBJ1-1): DGGITQSPKYLFRKEGQNVTLSCEQNLNHDAMYWYRQDPGQGLRLIYYSQIVNDFQKGDIAEGYSVSREKKESFPLTVTSAQKNPTAFYLCASSITLNTEAFFGQGTRLTVV.

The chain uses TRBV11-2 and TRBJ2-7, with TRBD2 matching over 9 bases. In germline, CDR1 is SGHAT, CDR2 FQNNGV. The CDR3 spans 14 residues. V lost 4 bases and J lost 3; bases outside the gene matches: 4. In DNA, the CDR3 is TGTGCCAGCAGCTCGACTAGCGGAGACTACGAGCAGTACTTC. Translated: CASSSTSGDYEQYF.

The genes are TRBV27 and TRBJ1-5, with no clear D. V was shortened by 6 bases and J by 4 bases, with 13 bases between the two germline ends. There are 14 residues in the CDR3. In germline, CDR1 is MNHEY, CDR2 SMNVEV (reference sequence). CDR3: CASSRTLGNQPQHF. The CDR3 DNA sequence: TGTGCCAGCAGCCGTACTTTAGGGAATCAGCCCCAGCATTTT.

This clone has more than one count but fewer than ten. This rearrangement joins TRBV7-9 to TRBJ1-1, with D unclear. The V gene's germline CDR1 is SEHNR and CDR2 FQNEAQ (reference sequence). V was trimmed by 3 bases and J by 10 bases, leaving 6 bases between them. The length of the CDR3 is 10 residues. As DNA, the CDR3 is TGTGCCAGCAGCTTGGGTACAGCTTTCTTT. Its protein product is CASSLGTAFF.

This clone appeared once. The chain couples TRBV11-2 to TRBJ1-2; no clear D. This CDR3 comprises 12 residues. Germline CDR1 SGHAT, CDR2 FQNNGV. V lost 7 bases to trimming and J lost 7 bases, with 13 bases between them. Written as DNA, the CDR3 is TGTGCCAGCACTACGGACGGTCGTGGCTACACCTTC. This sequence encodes CASTTDGRGYTF. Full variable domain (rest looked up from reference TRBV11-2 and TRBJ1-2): EAGVAQSPRYKIIEKRQSVAFWCNPISGHATLYWYQQILGQGPKLLIQFQNNGVVDDSQLPKDRFSAERLKGVDSTLKIQPAKLEDSAVYLCASTTDGRGYTFGSGTRLTVV.

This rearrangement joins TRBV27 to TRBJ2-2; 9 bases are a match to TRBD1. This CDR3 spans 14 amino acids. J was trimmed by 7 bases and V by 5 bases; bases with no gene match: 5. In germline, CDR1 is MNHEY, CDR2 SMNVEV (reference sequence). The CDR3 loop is CASSLRTGDGELFF. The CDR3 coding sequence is TGTGCCAGCAGTCTAAGGACAGGGGACGGGGAGCTGTTTTTT.

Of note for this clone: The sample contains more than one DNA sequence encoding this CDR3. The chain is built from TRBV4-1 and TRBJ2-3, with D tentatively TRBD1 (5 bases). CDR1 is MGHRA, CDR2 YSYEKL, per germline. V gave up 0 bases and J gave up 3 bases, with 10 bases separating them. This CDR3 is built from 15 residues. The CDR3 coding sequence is TGCGCCAGCAGCCAAGACAGGGTTGGTACAGATACGCAGTATTTT. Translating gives CASSQDRVGTDTQYF.

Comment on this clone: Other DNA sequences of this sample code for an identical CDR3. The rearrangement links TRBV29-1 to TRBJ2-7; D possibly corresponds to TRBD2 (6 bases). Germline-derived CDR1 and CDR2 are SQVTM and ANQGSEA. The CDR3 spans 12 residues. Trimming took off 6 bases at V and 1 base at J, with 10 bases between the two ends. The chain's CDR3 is CSVRGTSYEQYF. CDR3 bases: TGCAGCGTACGAGGGACTTCCTACGAGCAGTACTTC.

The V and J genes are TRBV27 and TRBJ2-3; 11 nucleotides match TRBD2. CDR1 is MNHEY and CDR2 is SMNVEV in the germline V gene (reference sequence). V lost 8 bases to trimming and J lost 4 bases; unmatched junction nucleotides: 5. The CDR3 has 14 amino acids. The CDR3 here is CASPIAGGPDTQYF. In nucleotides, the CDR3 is TGTGCCAGCCCTATAGCGGGAGGGCCAGATACGCAGTATTTT.

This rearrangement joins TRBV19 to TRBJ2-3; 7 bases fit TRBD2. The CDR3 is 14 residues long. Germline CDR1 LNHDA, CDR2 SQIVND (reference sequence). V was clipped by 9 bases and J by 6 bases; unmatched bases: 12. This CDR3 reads CARRGSRGRDTQYF. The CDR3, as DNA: TGTGCCAGGCGGGGGAGTCGGGGTAGGGATACGCAGTATTTT. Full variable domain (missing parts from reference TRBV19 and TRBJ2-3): DGGITQSPKYLFRKEGQNVTLSCEQNLNHDAMYWYRQDPGQGLRLIYYSQIVNDFQKGDIAEGYSVSREKKESFPLTVTSAQKNPTAFYLCARRGSRGRDTQYFGPGTRLTVL.

The CDR3 region is CASSLSYQRLEQFF. The CDR3 DNA sequence: TGTGCCAGCAGCTTGAGCTACCAACGTTTGGAGCAGTTCTTC. The rearrangement links TRBV11-3 to TRBJ2-1, with unresolved D. Germline CDR1 is SGHNT and CDR2 is YENEEA. The ends were cut back, 3 bases at V and 10 bases at J, with 16 bases in the middle. This CDR3 is built from 14 residues.

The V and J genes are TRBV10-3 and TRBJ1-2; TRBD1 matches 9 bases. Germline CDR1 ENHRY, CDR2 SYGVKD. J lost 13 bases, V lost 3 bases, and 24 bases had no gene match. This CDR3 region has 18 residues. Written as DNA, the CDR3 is TGTGCCATCAGTGACCGCTTGGGACAGGGTCCCCTCCCCGACCTTTCCACCTTC. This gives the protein CAISDRLGQGPLPDLSTF.

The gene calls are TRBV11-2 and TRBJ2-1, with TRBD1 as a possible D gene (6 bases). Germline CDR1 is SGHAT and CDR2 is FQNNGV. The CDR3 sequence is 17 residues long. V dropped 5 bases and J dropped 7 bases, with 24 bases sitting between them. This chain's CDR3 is CASSLIKTGQTGNEQFF. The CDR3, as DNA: TGTGCCAGCAGCCTCATTAAGACAGGTCAAACGGGGAATGAGCAGTTCTTC.

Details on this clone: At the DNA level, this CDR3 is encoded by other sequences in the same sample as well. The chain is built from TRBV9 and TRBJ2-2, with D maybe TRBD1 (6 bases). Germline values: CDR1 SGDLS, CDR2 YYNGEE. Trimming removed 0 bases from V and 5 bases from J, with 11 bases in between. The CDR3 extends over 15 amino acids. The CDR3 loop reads CASSVEQGGTGELFF. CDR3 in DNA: TGTGCCAGCAGCGTAGAACAGGGTGGAACCGGGGAGCTGTTTTTT.

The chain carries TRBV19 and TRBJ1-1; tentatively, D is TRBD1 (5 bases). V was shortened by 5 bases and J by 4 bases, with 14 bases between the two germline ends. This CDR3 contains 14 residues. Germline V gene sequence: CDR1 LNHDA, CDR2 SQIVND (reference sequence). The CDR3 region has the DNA TGTGCCAGTAGTCCCATTCCAGGGAGCACTGAAGCTTTCTTT. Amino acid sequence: CASSPIPGSTEAFF.

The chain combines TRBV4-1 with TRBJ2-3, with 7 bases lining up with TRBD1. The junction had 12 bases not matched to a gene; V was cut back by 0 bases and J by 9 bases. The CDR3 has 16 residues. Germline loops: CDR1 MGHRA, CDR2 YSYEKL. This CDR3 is CASSQDGTEGGRTQYF. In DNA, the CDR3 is TGCGCCAGCAGCCAAGATGGGACAGAAGGGGGTAGGACGCAGTATTTT.